The present entry profiles one T cell receptor beta chain with its context. This sample is part of a study of siplizumab effects on memory and regulatory T cells. Germline values: CDR1 SGHRS, CDR2 YFSETQ. V lost 3 bases to trimming and J lost 7 bases; unmatched junction nucleotides: 10. The CDR3 contains 16 residues. The table came from immunoSEQ multiplex PCR; TCRdb's copy has only in-frame clones and leaves some out. The table has 50,000 or so clones, under 98% seen once. The receptor's source is a human donor in good health. V usage is TRBV5-1 and J usage is TRBJ1-4, with 9 positions matching TRBD1. The sequenced sample consisted of naive CD4+ T cells sorted from blood. Here the CDR3 reads CASSSSPGQGGEKLFF. DNA for the CDR3: TGCGCCAGCAGCTCGTCTCCGGGACAGGGAGGTGAAAAACTGTTTTTT.